This T cell receptor beta chain comes out of a study of response to subunit inactivated influenza vaccine. Study outcomes and limitations: It was the authors' suggestion that each seasonal influenza vaccination recruits few new T cells.

This clonotype was seen only a few times. The antigen remains undetermined. The CDR3 sequence is 12 residues long. V dropped 5 bases and J dropped 8 bases, with 10 bases sitting between them. TCRdb reanalysed the RT-PCR reads using MiXCR and keeps one entry per CDR3 protein. The sample lists about 780,000 distinct CDR3 sequences, less than 20% occurring once. The sample in question was PBMCs from blood, obtained about 5 days after vaccination. The origin of this receptor is a man in his fifties or sixties who received an inactivated influenza vaccine. The chain is built from TRBV12-3 or TRBV12-4 and TRBJ1-5; D not certain. The CDR3 loop is CASSPRREPQHF. CDR3 sequence (DNA): TGTGCCAGCAGTCCGCGGAGGGAGCCCCAGCATTTT.